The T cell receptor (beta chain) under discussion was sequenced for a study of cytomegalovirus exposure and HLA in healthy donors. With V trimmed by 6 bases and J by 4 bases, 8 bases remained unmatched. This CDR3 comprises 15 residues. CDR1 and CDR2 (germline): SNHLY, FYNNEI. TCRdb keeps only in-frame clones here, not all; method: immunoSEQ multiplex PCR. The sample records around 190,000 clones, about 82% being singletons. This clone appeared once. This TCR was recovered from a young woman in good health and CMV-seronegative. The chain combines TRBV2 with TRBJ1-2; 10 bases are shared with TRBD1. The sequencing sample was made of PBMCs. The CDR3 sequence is CASSSGTGAVYGYTF. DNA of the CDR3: TGTGCCAGCAGCTCCGGGACAGGGGCTGTCTATGGCTACACCTTC.